Reported below is one TCR beta chain. TCRdb's table, derived via immunoSEQ multiplex PCR, lists solely in-frame clones and lacks some. The data hold some 76,000 clones, with over 95% observed a single time. These data originate in a study of technical replicates of blood from several donors. CDR1 MNHEY and CDR2 SVGAGI come from the germline V gene. The CDR3 is 15 residues long. The V and J ends lost 5 bases and 1 base respectively, with 12 bases between them. The sample taken for sequencing was T cells isolated from PBMCs. V gene TRBV6-5 combines with J gene TRBJ1-3; TRBD1 might be the D (6 bases). The source is a human donor in good health. CDR3 bases: TGTGCCAGCAGTCAGAGCAGGGGATCTGGAAACACCATATATTTT. Amino acid sequence: CASSQSRGSGNTIYF.